This record covers a single TCR beta chain. Its specificity is unknown. This record comes from a study of a mutant IDH1 vaccine in newly diagnosed glioma. In the study overall: Vaccinations, eight in total, occurred in weeks 1, 3, 5, 7, 11, 15, 19, 23. Sex among treated patients split roughly 62% male, about 40% female; mean age was about 40 years.

Study-wide findings and caveats: Immune responses arising from the vaccine appeared in about 95% of patients. Shifts in the top peripheral T cell clonotypes seemed unrelated to pseudoprogression.

Measured with immunoSEQ multiplex PCR; TCRdb has only the in-frame clones, and not every one. The table includes about 51,000 clones, about 77% detected once. The CDR3 spans 14 residues. CDR1 SGDLS and CDR2 YYNGEE come from the germline V gene. Trimming cost V 3 bases and J 6 bases, with 12 bases left between them. The time point denotes: week 5, during vaccination. Every single dose of the vaccine, 300 ug of mutant IDH1 20-mer peptide, came with topical imiquimod. V usage is TRBV9 and J usage is TRBJ2-2; D could derive from TRBD1 or TRBD2 (5 bases each). Sequenced material: PBMCs, taken from a glioma patient whose treatment included an IDH1 peptide vaccine. This sequence originates from a woman between 35 and 50 years old with glioma. CDR3 nucleotides: TGTGCCAGCAGCGATGGGACCCGCGCCGGGGAGCTGTTTTTT. Protein: CASSDGTRAGELFF. Filled out from reference TRBV9 and TRBJ2-2, the complete variable domain reads DSGVTQTPKHLITATGQRVTLRCSPRSGDLSVYWYQQSLDQGLQFLIQYYNGEERAKGNILERFSAQQFPDLHSELNLSSLELGDSALYFCASSDGTRAGELFFGEGSRLTVL.